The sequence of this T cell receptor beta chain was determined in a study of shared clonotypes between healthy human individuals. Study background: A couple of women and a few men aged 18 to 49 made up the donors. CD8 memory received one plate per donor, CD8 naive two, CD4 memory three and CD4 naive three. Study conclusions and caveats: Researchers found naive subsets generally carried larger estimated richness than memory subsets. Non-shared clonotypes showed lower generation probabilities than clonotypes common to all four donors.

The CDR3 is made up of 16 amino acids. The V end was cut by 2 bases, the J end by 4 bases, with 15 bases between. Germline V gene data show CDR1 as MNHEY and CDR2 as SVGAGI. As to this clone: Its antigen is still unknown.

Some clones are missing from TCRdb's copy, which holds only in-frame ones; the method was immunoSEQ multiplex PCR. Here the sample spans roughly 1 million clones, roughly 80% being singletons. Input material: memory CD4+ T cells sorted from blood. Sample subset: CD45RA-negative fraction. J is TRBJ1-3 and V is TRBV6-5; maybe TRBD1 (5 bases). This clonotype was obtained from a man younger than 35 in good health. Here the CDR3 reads CASSYRPRAGGNTIYF. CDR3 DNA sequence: TGTGCCAGCAGTTACAGACCCCGGGCAGGGGGAAACACCATATATTTT.